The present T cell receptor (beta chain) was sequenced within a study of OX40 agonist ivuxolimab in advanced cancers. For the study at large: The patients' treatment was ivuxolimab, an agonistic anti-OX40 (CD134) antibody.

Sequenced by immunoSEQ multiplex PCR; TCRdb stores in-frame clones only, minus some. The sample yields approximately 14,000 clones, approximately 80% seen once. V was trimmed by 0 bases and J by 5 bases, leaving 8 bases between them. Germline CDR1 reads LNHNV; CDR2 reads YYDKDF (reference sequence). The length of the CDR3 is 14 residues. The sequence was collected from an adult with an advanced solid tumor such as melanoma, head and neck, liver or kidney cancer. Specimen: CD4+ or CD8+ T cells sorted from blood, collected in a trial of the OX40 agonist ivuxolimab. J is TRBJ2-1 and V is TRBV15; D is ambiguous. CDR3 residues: CATSRDRLDNEQFF. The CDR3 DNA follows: TGTGCCACCAGCAGAGATAGGCTTGACAATGAGCAGTTCTTC.